These T cell receptor beta chains were read from a single sample in a study of T cell responses to AZD1222 COVID-19 vaccine. TCRdb's table, derived via immunoSEQ multiplex PCR, lists solely in-frame clones and lacks some. The sample lists some 140,000 clones, around 93% occurring once. The source was peripheral blood, collected on day 0 of AZD1222 vaccination. All receptors derive from an adult in good health. The CDR3 runs from the conserved cysteine through the conserved F or W. D genes are given only for firm matches.

j_call	v_call	d_call	cdr3_aa	cdr3_nt
TRBJ1-1	TRBV30	.	CASNGYTEAFF	TGTGCCTCAAATGGTTACACTGAAGCTTTCTTT
TRBJ1-2	TRBV18	.	CASSPPGSYYGYTF	TGTGCCAGCTCACCACCCGGGTCCTACTATGGCTACACCTTC
TRBJ2-7	TRBV10-3	TRBD1	CAVMGQGGDYEQYF	TGTGCCGTGATGGGACAGGGCGGTGACTACGAGCAGTACTTC
TRBJ2-6	TRBV19	.	CASSASGYGSGANVLTF	TGTGCCAGTAGTGCGAGCGGATACGGGTCTGGGGCCAACGTCCTGACTTTC
TRBJ2-2	TRBV5-1	.	CASKGGSDTGELFF	TGCGCCAGCAAGGGGGGGAGCGACACCGGGGAGCTGTTTTTT
TRBJ1-2	TRBV9	.	CASREAGKDYGYTF	TGTGCCAGCAGAGAAGCGGGGAAGGACTATGGCTACACCTTC
TRBJ1-1	TRBV5-4	.	CASSLDGGSTEAFF	TGTGCCAGCAGCTTGGATGGGGGAAGCACTGAAGCTTTCTTT
TRBJ2-1	TRBV7-6	TRBD2	CASSFIPGTSGNNEQFF	TGTGCCAGCAGCTTCATTCCCGGGACTAGCGGCAACAATGAGCAGTTCTTC
TRBJ2-7	TRBV14	.	CASSLLTFSYEQYF	TGTGCCAGCAGTCTCCTTACCTTCTCCTACGAGCAGTACTTC
TRBJ2-3	TRBV4-1	TRBD2	CASSQEGFPSGSSRGLSQYF	TGCGCCAGCAGCCAAGAAGGTTTTCCTAGCGGGAGTTCCCGGGGATTATCGCAGTATTTT
TRBJ2-3	TRBV5-1	TRBD2	CASRAGLAGDGQYF	TGCGCCAGCAGGGCGGGACTAGCGGGGGATGGGCAGTATTTT